One and the same sample provided the 29 T cell receptor beta chains below, sequenced in a study of T cell repertoires in ileal Crohn's disease (dated by TCRdb to the late 2010s). The time point label corresponds to: sorted mucosal CD8 T cells. Before cell sorting, lamina propria lymphocytes from surgical specimens were separated using a Ficoll-hypaque gradient. The method behind the library was the immunoSEQ multiplex PCR assay. TCRdb stores this immuneACCESS table with in-frame sequences only. Part of the clones is absent; in the studies checked, under half of the shortfall reflects unresolved V genes, and no reason is known for the rest. The sample table contains under 400 clones; only one count was recorded for approximately 71% of them. Around a tenth of the sample lies in the top ten. Sequences were obtained from CD8+ T cells sorted from the ileum. These receptors all come from an adult with Crohn's disease.

By frequency in the sample, this clone is large. This chain connects TRBV4-1 to TRBJ2-2, with a possible D match to TRBD1 (5 bases). Germline V CDR1 and CDR2: MGHRA, YSYEKL. The CDR3 has 15 residues. The germline V and J ends were trimmed by 2 bases and 1 base, with 8 bases remaining between them. The CDR3 reads CASSQPGLNTGELFF. Here the CDR3 DNA reads TGCGCCAGCAGCCAACCAGGGCTGAACACCGGGGAGCTGTTTTTT.

The table lists this clone with a few counts. The chain has TRBV7-8 and TRBJ1-5; D is unresolved. Germline lookup yields CDR1 SGHVS and CDR2 FQNEAQ. V was clipped by 2 bases and J by 6 bases, with 5 bases between them. CDR3 length: 12 residues. Here the CDR3 DNA reads TGTGCCAGCAGCTTATTGAGTCAGCCCCAGCATTTT. Amino acids: CASSLLSQPQHF.

This clone was observed a handful of times. The chain links TRBV5-4 to TRBJ2-5; perhaps TRBD1 as D (5 bases). The CDR3 sequence is 15 residues long. Looked up from germline, CDR1 is SGHNT and CDR2 is YYREEE (reference sequence). With 1 base removed from V and 9 bases from J, the gap between germline ends came to 19 bases. The DNA of the CDR3 is TGTGCCAGCAGCTTGACGGCAAAAGCCCCAGGGCCCCAGTACTTC. Translated: CASSLTAKAPGPQYF. Full variable domain (remainder filled in from reference TRBV5-4 and TRBJ2-5): ETGVTQSPTHLIKTRGQQVTLRCSSQSGHNTVSWYQQALGQGPQFIFQYYREEENGRGNFPPRFSGLQFPNYSSELNVNALELDDSALYLCASSLTAKAPGPQYFGPGTRLLVL.

V and J are TRBV27 and TRBJ1-2; TRBD1 is a possible D gene (6 bases). The CDR3 is 14 residues long. V gave up 6 bases and J gave up 2 bases, with 13 bases separating them. The germline V gene encodes CDR1 MNHEY and CDR2 SMNVEV (reference sequence). The CDR3 coding sequence is TGTGCCAGCAGCCGGAGGGGGGGAAACTATGGCTACACCTTC. This encodes CASSRRGGNYGYTF.

The chain uses TRBV11-2 and TRBJ1-5, with D possibly matching TRBD1 (5 bases). V lost 5 bases and J 3 bases, leaving 14 bases between the germline ends. CDR1 and CDR2 from the germline V gene are SGHAT and FQNNGV. The CDR3 runs to 15 residues. This CDR3 reads CASSPGGSHNQPQHF. The CDR3 DNA reads TGTGCCAGCAGCCCCGGGGGTAGTCACAATCAGCCCCAGCATTTT. Looking up the rest from reference TRBV11-2 and TRBJ1-5 gives the full variable domain: EAGVAQSPRYKIIEKRQSVAFWCNPISGHATLYWYQQILGQGPKLLIQFQNNGVVDDSQLPKDRFSAERLKGVDSTLKIQPAKLEDSAVYLCASSPGGSHNQPQHFGDGTRLSIL.

The chain's CDR3 is CASSHLRGQGNEQFF. The CDR3 nucleotides are TGTGCCAGCAGTCATCTTCGGGGACAGGGGAATGAGCAGTTCTTC. The rearrangement links TRBV28 to TRBJ2-1; TRBD1 agrees at 10 bases. The CDR3 extends over 15 amino acids. Germline V gene sequence: CDR1 MDHEN, CDR2 SYDVKM. V was clipped by 5 bases and J by 7 bases; unmatched bases: 8.

This clone occurred a few times. The genes are TRBV7-9 and TRBJ1-4, with no clear D. The ends were cut back, 8 bases at V and 3 bases at J, with 10 bases in the middle. The CDR3 length is 13 residues. Per the germline V gene, CDR1 is SEHNR and CDR2 is FQNEAQ (reference sequence). Here the CDR3 reads CASDGVSNEKLFF. The CDR3 DNA sequence: TGTGCCAGCGACGGGGTTTCTAATGAAAAACTGTTTTTT.

The V call is TRBV19, the J call TRBJ1-4, with 8 bases matching TRBD1. V lost 4 bases and J lost 6; bases outside the gene matches: 7. The CDR3 is made up of 15 amino acids. Germline loops: CDR1 LNHDA, CDR2 SQIVND (reference sequence). As DNA, the CDR3 is TGTGCCAGTAGTAAAAAGGACAGGGCAGATGAAAAACTGTTTTTT. This gives the protein CASSKKDRADEKLFF. The complete variable domain, with remaining parts taken from reference TRBV19 and TRBJ1-4, reads DGGITQSPKYLFRKEGQNVTLSCEQNLNHDAMYWYRQDPGQGLRLIYYSQIVNDFQKGDIAEGYSVSREKKESFPLTVTSAQKNPTAFYLCASSKKDRADEKLFFGSGTQLSVL.

The chain joins TRBV2 to TRBJ1-2, with a tentative D call TRBD1 (6 bases). Germline assignment: CDR1 SNHLY and CDR2 FYNNEI. The CDR3 is 14 amino acids. Trimming removed 9 bases from V and 8 bases from J, with 22 bases in between. Here the CDR3 DNA reads TGTGCCAGTCTACAGGGAGAGCGCGATCGGGGCTACACCTTC. Its protein is CASLQGERDRGYTF.

This chain links TRBV6-1 with TRBJ1-1; a weak D match, TRBD1 (5 bases). Trimming took off 2 bases at V and 0 bases at J, with 19 bases between the two ends. Germline CDR1 MNHNS, CDR2 SASEGT. The CDR3 contains 18 residues. The CDR3 sequence is CASSEPPLGRAMNTEAFF. CDR3 DNA: TGTGCCAGCAGTGAACCCCCTTTGGGCAGGGCCATGAACACTGAAGCTTTCTTT.

The chain carries TRBV2 and TRBJ2-3; TRBD2 aligns across 11 bases. The CDR3 spans 16 residues. Trimming cost V 5 bases and J 5 bases; bases outside gene matches: 9. CDR1 SNHLY and CDR2 FYNNEI come from the germline V gene. The CDR3 nucleotides are TGTGCCAGCAGTTTCCCTAGCGGGGGGCCAGGAGATACGCAGTATTTT. Protein product: CASSFPSGGPGDTQYF.

This clone showed up just once. This chain uses TRBV27 with TRBJ2-5, with TRBD1 matching 7 bases. The CDR3 has 15 amino acids. With 2 bases clipped from V and 4 bases from J, the junction kept 7 bases outside the gene matches. Germline CDR1 is MNHEY and CDR2 is SMNVEV (reference sequence). The CDR3 spells CASSLRRRGTETQYF. CDR3 in DNA: TGTGCCAGCAGTTTAAGGCGCAGGGGGACAGAGACCCAGTACTTC.

A few counts support this clone. The V and J genes are TRBV11-2 and TRBJ2-7; possible D gene TRBD2, 6 bases. The CDR3 has 14 amino acids. V lost 7 bases and J lost 2, with 15 bases in between. CDR1 and CDR2 (germline): SGHAT, FQNNGV. The CDR3: CASTRPGLTYEQYF. CDR3 in DNA: TGTGCCAGCACCCGACCGGGACTTACCTACGAGCAGTACTTC.

This chain links TRBV7-9 with TRBJ2-5; D is possibly TRBD1 (6 bases). This CDR3 comprises 16 residues. In germline, CDR1 is SEHNR, CDR2 FQNEAQ (reference sequence). The V end lost 7 bases, the J end lost 4 bases, and 22 bases lay between the germline ends. The CDR3 nucleotides read TGTGCCAGCACCCCAGGGGTGCATCCCCGGGGAGAGACCCAGTACTTC. Translating it yields CASTPGVHPRGETQYF.

V and J are TRBV5-1 and TRBJ2-2; the D gene is possibly TRBD1 (5 bases). From germline, CDR1 is SGHRS and CDR2 YFSETQ. Trimming stripped 0 bases from V and 1 base from J, with 7 bases between. CDR3 size: 15 residues. CDR3: CASSLAGQNTGELFF. The CDR3 DNA is TGCGCCAGCAGCTTGGCCGGACAGAACACCGGGGAGCTGTTTTTT. Full variable domain (rest looked up from reference TRBV5-1 and TRBJ2-2): KAGVTQTPRYLIKTRGQQVTLSCSPISGHRSVSWYQQTPGQGLQFLFEYFSETQRNKGNFPGRFSGRQFSNSRSEMNVSTLELGDSALYLCASSLAGQNTGELFFGEGSRLTVL.

The rearrangement uses TRBV7-8 and TRBJ2-5, with 10 bases fitting TRBD2. The CDR3 is 16 residues long. V dropped 0 bases and J dropped 4; count of bases not matched to a gene: 5. Germline CDR1 is SGHVS and CDR2 is FQNEAQ. CDR3 DNA sequence: TGTGCCAGCAGCTTAGCGAGCGGGGGGGCCGGAGAGACCCAGTACTTC. Translation gives CASSLASGGAGETQYF.

The chain employs TRBV9 and TRBJ2-7, with D perhaps matching TRBD1 (6 bases). The CDR3 runs 13 residues. Germline V gene data show CDR1 as SGDLS and CDR2 as YYNGEE. V was clipped by 3 bases and J by 6 bases, with 13 bases between them. The chain's CDR3 is CASSETTGSEQYF. The DNA of the CDR3 is TGTGCCAGCAGCGAGACCACAGGGTCCGAGCAGTACTTC. Full variable domain (missing parts from reference TRBV9 and TRBJ2-7): DSGVTQTPKHLITATGQRVTLRCSPRSGDLSVYWYQQSLDQGLQFLIQYYNGEERAKGNILERFSAQQFPDLHSELNLSSLELGDSALYFCASSETTGSEQYFGPGTRLTVT.

The genes are TRBV27 and TRBJ2-3; D is ambiguous. The CDR3 runs to 14 residues. Germline-derived CDR1 and CDR2 are MNHEY and SMNVEV (reference sequence). V was trimmed by 5 bases and J by 2 bases, leaving 11 bases between them. CDR3 amino acids: CASSDKDNTDTQYF. The CDR3 nucleotides are TGTGCCAGCAGTGACAAAGACAACACAGATACGCAGTATTTT.

V and J are TRBV27 and TRBJ2-7, with 7 nucleotides matching TRBD2. The CDR3 is made up of 15 amino acids. Germline V gene data show CDR1 as MNHEY and CDR2 as SMNVEV (reference sequence). The V gene end was trimmed by 7 bases and the J gene end by 4 bases; junction bases not matched to a gene: 13. The chain's CDR3 is CASTDYGEGYYEQYF. The CDR3 DNA sequence: TGTGCCAGCACCGATTATGGGGAGGGTTATTACGAGCAGTACTTC.

CDR3 sequence: CAISTGQGVVDYGYTF. CDR3 in DNA: TGTGCCATCAGTACAGGACAGGGCGTCGTGGACTATGGCTACACCTTC. V is TRBV10-3 and J is TRBJ1-2; 8 bases line up with TRBD1. Trimming at V came to 5 bases and at J to 3 bases, leaving 11 bases not matched to a gene. Germline CDR1 reads ENHRY; CDR2 reads SYGVKD. CDR3 length: 16 amino acids.

The chain uses TRBV9 and TRBJ1-2, with D perhaps TRBD1 (5 bases). Germline V gene sequence: CDR1 SGDLS, CDR2 YYNGEE. CDR3 length: 13 amino acids. The V end was cut by 0 bases, the J end by 5 bases, with 8 bases between. CDR3 sequence (DNA): TGTGCCAGCAGCGTAGGGGGGGATTATGGCTACACCTTC. Amino acids: CASSVGGDYGYTF. Full variable domain (missing parts from reference TRBV9 and TRBJ1-2): DSGVTQTPKHLITATGQRVTLRCSPRSGDLSVYWYQQSLDQGLQFLIQYYNGEERAKGNILERFSAQQFPDLHSELNLSSLELGDSALYFCASSVGGDYGYTFGSGTRLTVV.

The gene calls are TRBV11-2 and TRBJ2-3; D is unresolved. Germline V gene data show CDR1 as SGHAT and CDR2 as FQNNGV. Trimming stripped 3 bases from V and 2 bases from J, with 3 bases between. This CDR3 has 12 residues. The CDR3 region has the DNA TGTGCCAGCAGCTTTATCACAGATACGCAGTATTTT. It is translated as CASSFITDTQYF.

The chain combines TRBV7-9 with TRBJ2-5; 9 positions match TRBD2. The trim removed 2 bases at V and 2 bases at J, leaving 12 bases unmatched. CDR3 length: 18 amino acids. CDR1 SEHNR and CDR2 FQNEAQ come from the germline V gene (reference sequence). This CDR3 is CASSLWRGGTIRQETQYF. CDR3 coding DNA: TGTGCCAGCAGCTTATGGCGGGGGGGCACTATCCGACAAGAGACCCAGTACTTC.

This clone was counted a few times. The chain joins TRBV25-1 to TRBJ1-1; the D gene is possibly TRBD1 (6 bases). V was cut by 5 bases and J by 2 bases, with 12 bases left in between. Germline-derived CDR1 and CDR2 are MGHDK and SYGVNS. The CDR3 consists of 14 residues. The CDR3 nucleotides read TGTGCCAGCAGTACCGACAGGCTAAACACTGAAGCTTTCTTT. Its translation: CASSTDRLNTEAFF.

The chain couples TRBV27 to TRBJ1-3; no clear D gene. V dropped 7 bases and J dropped 0 bases, with 7 bases sitting between them. Germline V lookup: CDR1 MNHEY, CDR2 SMNVEV (reference sequence). The CDR3 length is 13 residues. CDR3: CASITSSGNTIYF. DNA of the CDR3: TGTGCCAGCATTACAAGCTCTGGAAACACCATATATTTT.

This clone was observed once. The rearrangement links TRBV27 to TRBJ1-1; TRBD1 is a possible D gene (5 bases). Per the germline V gene, CDR1 is MNHEY and CDR2 is SMNVEV (reference sequence). Between the trimmed V and J ends, which lost 7 bases and 5 bases, there was a span of 17 bases. This CDR3 has 14 residues. CDR3 amino acids: CASTPRGAHTEAFF. CDR3 nucleotide sequence: TGTGCCAGCACCCCGCGCGGGGCGCATACTGAAGCTTTCTTT.

This chain joins TRBV14 and TRBJ1-1, with D unclear. The germline CDR1 and CDR2 sequences are SGHDN and FVKESK. The CDR3 spans 16 residues. V lost 2 bases to trimming and J lost 6 bases, with 19 bases between them. This chain's CDR3 is CASSQPTYGNRPEAFF. The DNA of the CDR3 is TGTGCCAGCAGCCAACCTACATACGGGAATCGGCCTGAAGCTTTCTTT.

In its sample, this clone was seen once. The genes are TRBV9 and TRBJ2-1; weak D call: TRBD2 (6 bases). The germline gives CDR1 SGDLS, CDR2 YYNGEE. The CDR3 is 14 amino acids. With 6 bases removed from V and 5 bases from J, the gap between germline ends came to 15 bases. CDR3 sequence (DNA): TGTGCCAGCAATTCGGGGGACTTAGACAATGAGCAGTTCTTC. Amino acids: CASNSGDLDNEQFF.

This clone has only a few counts. J is TRBJ2-5 and V is TRBV6-5; 10 bases fit TRBD2. Trimming took 8 bases from V and 4 from J; bases not matched to a gene: 10. The germline V gene has CDR1 MNHEY and CDR2 SVGAGI. The CDR3 is made up of 15 amino acids. This chain's CDR3 is CASGQRGGVRETQYF. The CDR3 DNA follows: TGTGCCAGCGGTCAGCGGGGGGGCGTAAGAGAGACCCAGTACTTC.